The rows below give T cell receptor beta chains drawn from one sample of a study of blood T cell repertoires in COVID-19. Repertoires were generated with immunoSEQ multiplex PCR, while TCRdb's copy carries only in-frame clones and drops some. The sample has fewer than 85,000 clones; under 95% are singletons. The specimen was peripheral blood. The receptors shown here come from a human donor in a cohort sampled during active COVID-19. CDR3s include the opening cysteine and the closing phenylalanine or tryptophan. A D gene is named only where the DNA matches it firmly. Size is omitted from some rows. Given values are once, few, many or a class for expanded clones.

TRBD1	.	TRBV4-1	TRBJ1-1	CASSQLDRGLGNTEAFF	TGCGCCAGCAGCCAACTGGACAGGGGGCTGGGGAACACTGAAGCTTTCTTT
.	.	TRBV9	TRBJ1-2	CASSSVAGGPDYGYTF	TGTGCCAGCAGTTCCGTCGCGGGGGGCCCAGACTATGGCTACACCTTC
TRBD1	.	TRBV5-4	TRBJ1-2	CASSWRQGSGYTF	TGTGCCAGCAGCTGGAGACAGGGGTCTGGCTACACCTTC
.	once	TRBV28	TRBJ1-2	CASSHLDRNYGYTF	TGTGCCAGCAGCCACCTAGACAGAAACTATGGCTACACCTTC
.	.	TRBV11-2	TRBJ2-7	CASSQGLDSYEQYF	TGTGCCAGCAGCCAAGGACTGGACTCCTACGAGCAGTACTTC
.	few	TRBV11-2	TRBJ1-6	CASRTVRGAYNSPLHF	TGTGCCAGCAGGACAGTCCGAGGAGCCTATAATTCACCCCTCCACTTT
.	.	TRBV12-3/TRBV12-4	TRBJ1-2	CAILDSYGYTF	TGTGCCATTTTGGACAGTTATGGCTACACCTTC
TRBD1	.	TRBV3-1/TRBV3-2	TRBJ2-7	CASSQDPQGAHEQYF	TGTGCCAGCAGCCAAGATCCCCAGGGGGCTCACGAGCAGTACTTC
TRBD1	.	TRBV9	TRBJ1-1	CASSAWVSRTGGTEAFF	TGTGCCAGCAGCGCCTGGGTCTCGCGAACAGGGGGAACTGAAGCTTTCTTT
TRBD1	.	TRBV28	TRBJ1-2	CASIEDRAHGYTF	TGTGCCAGCATCGAAGACAGGGCTCATGGCTACACCTTC
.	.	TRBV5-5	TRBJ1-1	CASSLEVGGVAFF	TGTGCCAGCAGCTTGGAGGTGGGAGGGGTGGCTTTCTTT
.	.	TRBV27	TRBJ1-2	CASSPRGGKDSNYGYTF	TGTGCCAGCAGTCCCCGGGGGGGTAAGGACTCGAACTATGGCTACACCTTC
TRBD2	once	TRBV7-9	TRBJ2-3	CASSLARASGGTDTQYF	TGTGCCAGCAGCTTAGCGCGGGCTAGCGGGGGTACAGATACGCAGTATTTT
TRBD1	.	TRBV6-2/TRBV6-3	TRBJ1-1	CASSNRGSEAFF	TGTGCCAGCAGTAACAGGGGGAGTGAAGCTTTCTTT
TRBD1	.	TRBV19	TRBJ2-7	CASSPGTDYEQYF	TGTGCCAGTAGTCCCGGGACAGACTACGAGCAGTACTTC
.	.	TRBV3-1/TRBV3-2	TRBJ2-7	CASSQYLRRGKSYEQYF	TGTGCCAGCAGCCAGTATCTCAGAAGGGGGAAATCCTACGAGCAGTACTTC
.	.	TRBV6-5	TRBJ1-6	CASSLHDNYNSPLHF	TGTGCCAGCAGCCTCCACGACAACTATAATTCACCCCTCCACTTT
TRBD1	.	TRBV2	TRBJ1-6	CASMQGTGGLDSPLHF	TGTGCCAGCATGCAAGGGACAGGGGGCTTGGATTCACCCCTCCACTTT
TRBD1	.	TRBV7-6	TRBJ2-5	CASSFTGGKETQYF	TGTGCCAGCAGCTTCACAGGGGGAAAAGAGACCCAGTACTTC
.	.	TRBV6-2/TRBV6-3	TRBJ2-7	CASSYWDSLETYEQYF	TGTGCCAGCAGTTACTGGGACTCGCTAGAAACCTACGAGCAGTACTTC
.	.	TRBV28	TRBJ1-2	CASRGAGTAGYGYTF	TGTGCCAGCAGGGGGGCAGGGACGGCCGGCTATGGCTACACCTTC
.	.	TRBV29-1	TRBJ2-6	CSVARDCCSGANVLTF	TGCAGCGTTGCACGGGACTGCTGCTCTGGGGCCAACGTCCTGACTTTC
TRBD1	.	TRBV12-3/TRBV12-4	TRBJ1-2	CASSPDRNYGYTF	TGTGCCAGCAGTCCGGACAGGAACTATGGCTACACCTTC
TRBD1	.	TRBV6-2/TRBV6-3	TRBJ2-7	CASSYSMTGSINAEQYF	TGTGCCAGCAGTTACTCTATGACAGGGTCAATCAACGCCGAGCAGTACTTC
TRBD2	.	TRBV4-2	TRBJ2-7	CASSQSGLADLYEQYF	TGTGCCAGCAGCCAATCTGGACTAGCGGACCTCTACGAGCAGTACTTC
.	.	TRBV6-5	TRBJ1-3	CASRGHDQNTIYF	TGTGCCAGCAGGGGACACGATCAGAACACCATATATTTT
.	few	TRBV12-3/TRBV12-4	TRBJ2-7	CASSSGYEQYF	TGTGCCAGCAGCTCGGGATACGAGCAGTACTTC
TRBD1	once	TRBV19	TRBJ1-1	CASRGQWNTEAFF	TGTGCCAGTAGGGGACAGTGGAACACTGAAGCTTTCTTT
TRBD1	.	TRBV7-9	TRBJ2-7	CASSPRTGASSYEQYF	TGTGCCAGCAGCCCCAGGACAGGGGCCTCCTCCTACGAGCAGTACTTC